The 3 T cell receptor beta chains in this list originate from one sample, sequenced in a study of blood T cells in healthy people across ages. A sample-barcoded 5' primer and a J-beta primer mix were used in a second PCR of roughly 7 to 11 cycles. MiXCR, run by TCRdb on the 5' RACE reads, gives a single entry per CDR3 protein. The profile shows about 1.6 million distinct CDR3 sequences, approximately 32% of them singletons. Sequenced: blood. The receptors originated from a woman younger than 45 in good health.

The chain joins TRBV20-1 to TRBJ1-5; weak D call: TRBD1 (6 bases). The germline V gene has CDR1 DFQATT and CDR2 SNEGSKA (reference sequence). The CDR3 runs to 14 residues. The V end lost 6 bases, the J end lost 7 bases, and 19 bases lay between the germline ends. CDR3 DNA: TGCAGTGCCACCGGGGGGGCAAAACGGCAGCCCCAGCATTTT. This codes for CSATGGAKRQPQHF.

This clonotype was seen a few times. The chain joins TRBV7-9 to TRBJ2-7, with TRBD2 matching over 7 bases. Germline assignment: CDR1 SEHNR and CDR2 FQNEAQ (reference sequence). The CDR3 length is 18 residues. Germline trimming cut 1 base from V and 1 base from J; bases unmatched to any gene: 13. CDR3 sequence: CASSLDGPPGLISYEQYF. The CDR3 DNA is TGTGCCAGCAGCTTAGACGGACCCCCGGGACTAATTTCCTACGAGCAGTACTTC.

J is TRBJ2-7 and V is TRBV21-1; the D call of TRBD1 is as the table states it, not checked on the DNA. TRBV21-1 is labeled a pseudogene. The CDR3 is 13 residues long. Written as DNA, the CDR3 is TGTGCCAGCAGCAAAGATACGACAGCCAAGCAGTACTTC. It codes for CASSKDTTAKQYF.